This T cell receptor (beta chain) was captured in a study of response to subunit inactivated influenza vaccine. Whole-study findings and limits: Authors proposed each seasonal influenza vaccination draws in few new T cells.

TCRdb itself ran the RT-PCR reads through MiXCR, one entry per CDR3 protein. Of around 570,000 distinct CDR3 sequences in the sample, about 8% were seen once. Worth noting for this clonotype: Its specificity is unknown.

Trimming removed 7 bases at V and 3 bases at J, with 19 bases between. CDR1 and CDR2 (germline): LGHNA, YSLEER. The CDR3 totals 15 residues. The chain is built from TRBV4-3 and TRBJ2-7; the D call may be TRBD1 or TRBD2 (6 bases each). Sequences were derived from PBMCs from blood, sampled less than 30 months after vaccination. The clonotype originates from a man between 50 and 75 years old who received an inactivated influenza vaccine. The CDR3 coding sequence is TGCGCCAGCACCCAGGGGATCGGGGGAAACTACGAGCAGTACTTC. Translating it yields CASTQGIGGNYEQYF.